This is a list of T cell receptor beta chains from one sample in a study of T cell responses to AZD1222 COVID-19 vaccine. Assay: immunoSEQ multiplex PCR; the TCRdb copy retains only in-frame clones and omits some. In the table there are roughly 82,000 clones, approximately 81% of which are singletons. The sequencing used peripheral blood, collected on day 0 of AZD1222 vaccination. These receptors all stem from an adult in good health. The CDR3 runs from the conserved cysteine through the conserved F or W. The order of the fields is CDR3 protein, V gene, J gene, D gene. D genes are given only for firm matches.

CASSSTGTGIGYGYTF	TRBV27	TRBJ1-2	TRBD1
CASSPLAGPTDTQYF	TRBV11-3	TRBJ2-3	TRBD2
CATSDSKGANTGELFF	TRBV24-1	TRBJ2-2	TRBD1
CASSSQQSSYEQYF	TRBV19	TRBJ2-7	-
CASSSWTGINTIYF	TRBV7-2	TRBJ1-3	TRBD1
CASSYSFYEQYF	TRBV6-2/TRBV6-3	TRBJ2-7	-
CASSLGMGGEQYF	TRBV5-5	TRBJ2-7	-
CASGSGYEQYF	TRBV12-5	TRBJ2-7	-
CASSFGGGGHYGYTF	TRBV11-2	TRBJ1-2	-
CASKIGTAYNEQFF	TRBV19	TRBJ2-1	TRBD1
CASISGYEQYF	TRBV2	TRBJ2-7	-
CASSVGPMSRNTIYF	TRBV2	TRBJ1-3	-
CASSSTREVQFF	TRBV7-2	TRBJ2-1	-
CASRTSGTHYSPLHF	TRBV2	TRBJ1-6	-
CASSPPRVDSGNQPQHF	TRBV23-1	TRBJ1-5	-
CATTTKGPMNTEAFF	TRBV15	TRBJ1-1	-
CASSVAGGPRETQYF	TRBV9	TRBJ2-5	TRBD2
CASSPGLAGVNEQFF	TRBV7-3	TRBJ2-1	TRBD2
CASSVGLAGIDTQYF	TRBV9	TRBJ2-3	TRBD2
CASSYSGRGSNQPQHF	TRBV6-5	TRBJ1-5	-
CASSAQTGGRGSEQFF	TRBV9	TRBJ2-1	TRBD1
CATSDQGQVYGYTF	TRBV24-1	TRBJ1-2	TRBD1
CSVAAGTGEYSGYTF	TRBV29-1	TRBJ1-2	TRBD1
CASSQAETGGDYGYTF	TRBV4-3	TRBJ1-2	TRBD1
CSAGGGWRFFF	TRBV20-1	TRBJ1-1	-